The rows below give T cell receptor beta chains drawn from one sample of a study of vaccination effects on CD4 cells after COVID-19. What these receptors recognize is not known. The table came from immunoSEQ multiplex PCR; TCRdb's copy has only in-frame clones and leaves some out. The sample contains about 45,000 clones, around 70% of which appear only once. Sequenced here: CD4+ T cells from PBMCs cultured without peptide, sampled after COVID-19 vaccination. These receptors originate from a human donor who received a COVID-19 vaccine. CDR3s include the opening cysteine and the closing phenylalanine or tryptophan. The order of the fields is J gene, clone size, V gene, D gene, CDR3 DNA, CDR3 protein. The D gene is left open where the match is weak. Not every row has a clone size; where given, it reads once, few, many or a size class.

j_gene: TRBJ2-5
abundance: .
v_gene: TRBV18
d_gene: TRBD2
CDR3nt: TGTGCCAGCACTAGCGGGAGTAGTGAGACCCAGTACTTC
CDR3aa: CASTSGSSETQYF

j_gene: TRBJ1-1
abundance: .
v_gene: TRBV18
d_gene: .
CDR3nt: TGTGCCAGCTCACCGCGGCCGACCGAAGCTTTCTTT
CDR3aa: CASSPRPTEAFF

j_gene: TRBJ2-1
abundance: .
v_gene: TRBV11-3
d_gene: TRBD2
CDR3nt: TGTGCCAGCAGCCAAGGGGCTAGCGGGGGGGAGAATGAGCAGTTCTTC
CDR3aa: CASSQGASGGENEQFF

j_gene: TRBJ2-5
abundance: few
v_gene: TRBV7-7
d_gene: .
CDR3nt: TGTGCCAGCAGTTCCATCCCGGGGACGTCGGGGGAGAGCCAGTACTTC
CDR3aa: CASSSIPGTSGESQYF

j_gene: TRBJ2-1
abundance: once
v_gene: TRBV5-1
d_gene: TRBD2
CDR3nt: TGCGCCAGCAGCCCCTTGACTAGCGGGGGGAGGATCGATGAGCAGTTCTTC
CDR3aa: CASSPLTSGGRIDEQFF

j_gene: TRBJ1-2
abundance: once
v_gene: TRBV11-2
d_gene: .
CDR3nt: TGTGCCAGCAGCTTGCAGGGCGATGGCTACACCTTC
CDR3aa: CASSLQGDGYTF

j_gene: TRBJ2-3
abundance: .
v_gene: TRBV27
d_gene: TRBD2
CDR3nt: TGTGCCAGCAGGTTAGCGGGAGGGCGGCGAGATACGCAGTATTTT
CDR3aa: CASRLAGGRRDTQYF

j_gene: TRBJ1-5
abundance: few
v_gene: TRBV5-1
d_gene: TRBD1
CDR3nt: TGCGCCAGCAGCTTAACAGGGGCTAGCAATCAGCCCCAGCATTTT
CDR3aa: CASSLTGASNQPQHF

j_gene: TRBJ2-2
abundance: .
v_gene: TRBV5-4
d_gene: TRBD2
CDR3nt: TGTGCCAGCAGCTTGGCGGGAGGGGGGGAGCTGTTTTTT
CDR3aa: CASSLAGGGELFF

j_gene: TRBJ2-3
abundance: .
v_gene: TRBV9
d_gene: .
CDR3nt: TGTGCCAGCAGCGTCCCGGGGGACACAGATACGCAGTATTTT
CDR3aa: CASSVPGDTDTQYF

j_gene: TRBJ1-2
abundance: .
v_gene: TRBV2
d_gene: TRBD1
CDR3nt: TGTGCCAGCAGGCTGACAGGGGACGGCTACACCTTC
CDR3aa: CASRLTGDGYTF

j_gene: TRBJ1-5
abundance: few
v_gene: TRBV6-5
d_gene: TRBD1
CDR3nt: TGTGCCAGCAGTCAAAGGACAGGGGAATTCTGGCCCCAGCATTTT
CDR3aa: CASSQRTGEFWPQHF

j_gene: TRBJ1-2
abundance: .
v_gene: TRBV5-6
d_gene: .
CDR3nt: TGTGCCAGCAGAAAACGGGACATACTAATCTATGGCTACACCTTC
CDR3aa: CASRKRDILIYGYTF

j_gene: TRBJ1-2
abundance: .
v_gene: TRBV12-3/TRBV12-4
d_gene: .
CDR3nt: TGTGCCAGCAGCCCTGCGGGCCCTCATGGCTACACCTTC
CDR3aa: CASSPAGPHGYTF

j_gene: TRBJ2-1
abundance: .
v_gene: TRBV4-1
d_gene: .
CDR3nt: TGCGCCAGCAGCCTGGTTATAGGTGAGCAGTTCTTC
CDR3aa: CASSLVIGEQFF

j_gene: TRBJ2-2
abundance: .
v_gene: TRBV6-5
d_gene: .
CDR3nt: TGTGCCAGCCGGGGGTCCGGGGAGCTGTTTTTT
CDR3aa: CASRGSGELFF

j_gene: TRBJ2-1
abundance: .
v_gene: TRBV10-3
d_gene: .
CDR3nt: TGTGCCATCAGTGAGTCGGGGCACGGTTCGTACAATGAGCAGTTCTTC
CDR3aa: CAISESGHGSYNEQFF

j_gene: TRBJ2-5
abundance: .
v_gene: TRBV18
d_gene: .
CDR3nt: TGTGCCAGCTCACCCCAATCAGGGGAAGAGACCCAGTACTTC
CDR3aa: CASSPQSGEETQYF

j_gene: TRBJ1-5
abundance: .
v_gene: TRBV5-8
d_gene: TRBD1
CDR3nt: TGTGCCAGCAGCCCGGACAGGGGGGGATATCAGCCCCAGCATTTT
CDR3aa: CASSPDRGGYQPQHF

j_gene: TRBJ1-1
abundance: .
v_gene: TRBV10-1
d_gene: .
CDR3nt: TGCGCCAGCAGCCAGGGTATTAACACTGAAGCTTTCTTT
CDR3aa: CASSQGINTEAFF

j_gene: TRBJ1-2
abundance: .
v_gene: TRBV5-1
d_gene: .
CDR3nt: TGCGCCAGCAGCTCTAGAGGTGGCGGCGCGGGGGAATGGGGCTACACCTTC
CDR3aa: CASSSRGGGAGEWGYTF

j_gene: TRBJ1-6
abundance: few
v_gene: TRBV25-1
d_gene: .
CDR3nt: TGTGCCAGCAGGCGGGGGAATTCACCCCTCCACTTT
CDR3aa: CASRRGNSPLHF

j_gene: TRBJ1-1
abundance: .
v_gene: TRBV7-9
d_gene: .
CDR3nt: TGTGCCAGCAGTTGGGACAACACTGAAGCTTTCTTT
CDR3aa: CASSWDNTEAFF

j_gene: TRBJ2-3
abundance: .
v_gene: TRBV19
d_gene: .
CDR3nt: TGTGCCACCTCCGGTGGCATGGACCCAGATACGCAGTATTTT
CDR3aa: CATSGGMDPDTQYF

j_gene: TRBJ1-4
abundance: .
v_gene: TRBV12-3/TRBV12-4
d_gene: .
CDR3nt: TGTGCCAGCAGTTTTGCAACTGAAAAACTGTTTTTT
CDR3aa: CASSFATEKLFF

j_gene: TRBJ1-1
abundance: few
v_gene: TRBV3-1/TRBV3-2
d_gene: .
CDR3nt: TGTGCCAGCAGCCAACTCTTCGGCGTGAGGAACACTGAAGCTTTCTTT
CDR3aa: CASSQLFGVRNTEAFF

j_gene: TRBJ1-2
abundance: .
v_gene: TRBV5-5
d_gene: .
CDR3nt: TGTGCCAGCAGCTTGGTGGGGTTGGCTAACTATGGCTACACCTTC
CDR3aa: CASSLVGLANYGYTF

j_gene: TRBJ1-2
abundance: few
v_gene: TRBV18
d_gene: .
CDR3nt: TGTGCCAGCTCACCAGCCTCTACAAGGGGGGGTGGCTACACCTTC
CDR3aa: CASSPASTRGGGYTF

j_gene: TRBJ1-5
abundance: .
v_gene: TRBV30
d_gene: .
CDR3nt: TGTGCCTGGAGTGTACAGGGCGGTCAGCCCCAGCATTTT
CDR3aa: CAWSVQGGQPQHF

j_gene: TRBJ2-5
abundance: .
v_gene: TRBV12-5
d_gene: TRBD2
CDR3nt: TGTGCTAGTGGTTACCGGGGGGGAGTTGAGACCCAGTACTTC
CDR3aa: CASGYRGGVETQYF

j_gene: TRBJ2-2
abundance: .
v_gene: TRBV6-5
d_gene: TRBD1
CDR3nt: TGTGCCAGCAGCCCCGGGACAGGGCGAATTAGGGAGCTGTTTTTT
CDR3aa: CASSPGTGRIRELFF

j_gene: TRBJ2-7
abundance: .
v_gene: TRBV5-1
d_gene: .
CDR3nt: TGCGCCAGCAGCGTGAACAGCGGCCGAAACTACGAGCAGTACTTC
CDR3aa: CASSVNSGRNYEQYF

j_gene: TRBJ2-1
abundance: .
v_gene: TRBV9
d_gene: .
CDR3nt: TGTGCCAGCAGCGTCCAGTCAGTTAATGAGCAGTTCTTC
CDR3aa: CASSVQSVNEQFF

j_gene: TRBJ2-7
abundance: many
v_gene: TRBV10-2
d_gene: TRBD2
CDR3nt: TGCGCCAGTGGGAAAGGAGCGGGGGGGCCCCACGAGCAGTACTTC
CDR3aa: CASGKGAGGPHEQYF

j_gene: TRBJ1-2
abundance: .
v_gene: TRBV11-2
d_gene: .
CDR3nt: TGTGCCAGCAGATCGGACCACTATGGCTACACCTTC
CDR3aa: CASRSDHYGYTF

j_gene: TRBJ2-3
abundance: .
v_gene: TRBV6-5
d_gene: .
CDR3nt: TGTGCCAGCAGTTACTCGGGAGTTCTTAACACAGATACGCAGTATTTT
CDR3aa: CASSYSGVLNTDTQYF

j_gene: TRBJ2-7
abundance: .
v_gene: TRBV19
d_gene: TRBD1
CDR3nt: TGTGCCAGTAGCGTGACGAGGGGGCTATACGAGCAGTACTTC
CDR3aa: CASSVTRGLYEQYF

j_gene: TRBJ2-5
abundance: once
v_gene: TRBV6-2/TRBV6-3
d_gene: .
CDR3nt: TGTGCCAGCAGTTACGGTTCTAACCCAACCCAAGAGACCCAGTACTTC
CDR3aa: CASSYGSNPTQETQYF

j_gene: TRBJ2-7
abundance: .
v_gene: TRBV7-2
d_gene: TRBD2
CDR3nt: TGTGCCAGCAACATGGGACTGGGGAGGGCGGTCGACGAGCAGTACTTC
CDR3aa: CASNMGLGRAVDEQYF

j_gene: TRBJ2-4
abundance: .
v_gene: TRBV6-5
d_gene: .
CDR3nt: TGTGCCAGCAGTCGCAGGGGAGCCAAAAACATTCAGTACTTC
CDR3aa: CASSRRGAKNIQYF

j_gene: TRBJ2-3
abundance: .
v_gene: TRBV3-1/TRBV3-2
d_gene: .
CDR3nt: TGTGCCAGCAGCCCGGCTGGGGGCTCTACAGATACGCAGTATTTT
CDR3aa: CASSPAGGSTDTQYF

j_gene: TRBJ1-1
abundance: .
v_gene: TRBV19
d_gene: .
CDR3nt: TGTGCCAGTAGTAGGGAGACTGAGAACACTGAAGCTTTCTTT
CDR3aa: CASSRETENTEAFF

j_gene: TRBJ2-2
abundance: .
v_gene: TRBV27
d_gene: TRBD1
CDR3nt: TGTGCCAGCAGATCCGCGTTGGGCAGGGGGCCGTCGAACACCGGGGAGCTGTTTTTT
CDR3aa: CASRSALGRGPSNTGELFF

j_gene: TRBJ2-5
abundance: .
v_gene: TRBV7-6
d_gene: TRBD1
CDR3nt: TGTGCCAGCAGCCGAGCGACAGGGACCTTCCAAGAGACCCAGTACTTC
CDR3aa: CASSRATGTFQETQYF

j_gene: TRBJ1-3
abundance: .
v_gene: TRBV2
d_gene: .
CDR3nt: TGTGCCAGCAGTGAAGGGGGTGCTGGAAACACCATATATTTT
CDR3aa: CASSEGGAGNTIYF

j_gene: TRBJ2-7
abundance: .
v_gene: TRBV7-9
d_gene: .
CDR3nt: TGTGCCAGCAACTCGGACGGACTGAGCTACGAGCAGTACTTC
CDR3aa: CASNSDGLSYEQYF

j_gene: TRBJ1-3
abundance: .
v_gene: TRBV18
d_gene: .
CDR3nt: TGTGCCAGCTCACCTCGGGCAGGAGCTGGAAACACCATATATTTT
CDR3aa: CASSPRAGAGNTIYF